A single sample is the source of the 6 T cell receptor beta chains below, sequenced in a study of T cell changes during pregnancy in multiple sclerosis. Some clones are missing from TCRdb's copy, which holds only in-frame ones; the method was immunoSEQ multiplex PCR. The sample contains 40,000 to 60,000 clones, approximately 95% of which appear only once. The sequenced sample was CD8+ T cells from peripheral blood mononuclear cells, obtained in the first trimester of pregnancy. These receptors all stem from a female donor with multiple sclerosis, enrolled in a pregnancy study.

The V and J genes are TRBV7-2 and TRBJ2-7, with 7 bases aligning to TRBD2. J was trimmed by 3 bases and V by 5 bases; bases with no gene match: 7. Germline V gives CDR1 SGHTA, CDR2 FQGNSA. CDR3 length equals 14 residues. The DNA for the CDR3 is TGTGCCAGCAGCCTTGGGGGGGACCTCTACGAGCAGTACTTC. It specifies CASSLGGDLYEQYF.

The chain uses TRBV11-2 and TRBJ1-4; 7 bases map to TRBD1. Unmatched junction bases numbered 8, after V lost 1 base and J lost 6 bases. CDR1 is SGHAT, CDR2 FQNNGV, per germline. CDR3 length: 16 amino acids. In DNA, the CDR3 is TGTGCCAGCAGCTTAGGTTTTAGGGGGCGTGATGAAAAACTGTTTTTT. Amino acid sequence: CASSLGFRGRDEKLFF.

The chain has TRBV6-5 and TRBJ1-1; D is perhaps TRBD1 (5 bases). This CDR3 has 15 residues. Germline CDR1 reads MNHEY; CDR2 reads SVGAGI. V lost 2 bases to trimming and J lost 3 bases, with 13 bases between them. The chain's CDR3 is CASSYGGSGDTEAFF. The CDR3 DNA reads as TGTGCCAGCAGTTACGGGGGGAGCGGGGACACTGAAGCTTTCTTT.

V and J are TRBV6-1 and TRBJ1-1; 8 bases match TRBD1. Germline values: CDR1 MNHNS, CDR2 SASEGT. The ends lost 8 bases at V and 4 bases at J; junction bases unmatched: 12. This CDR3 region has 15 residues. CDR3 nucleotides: TGTGCCAGCGTTTTAGGACAGGGAATTGCCACTGAAGCTTTCTTT. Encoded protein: CASVLGQGIATEAFF.

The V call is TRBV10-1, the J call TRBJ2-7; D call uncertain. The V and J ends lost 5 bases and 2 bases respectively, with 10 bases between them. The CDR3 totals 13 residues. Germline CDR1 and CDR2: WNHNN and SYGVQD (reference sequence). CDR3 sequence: CASSPTVTYEQYF. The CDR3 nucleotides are TGCGCCAGCAGTCCGACTGTAACCTACGAGCAGTACTTC.

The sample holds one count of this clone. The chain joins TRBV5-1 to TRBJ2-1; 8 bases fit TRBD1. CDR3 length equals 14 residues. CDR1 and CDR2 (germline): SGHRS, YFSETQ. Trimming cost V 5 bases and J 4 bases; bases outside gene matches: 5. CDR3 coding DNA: TGCGCCAGCAGGCGGACAGGGTCTTACAATGAGCAGTTCTTC. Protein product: CASRRTGSYNEQFF.